Presented here are 16 T cell receptor beta chains from one specimen sequenced in a study of beta chain features in type 1 diabetes. Since all of the isolated RNA was reverse transcribed, expressed TCRB transcripts were what got sequenced. This table comes from immunoSEQ multiplex PCR, and its TCRdb copy is limited to in-frame clones, with some not included. Of around 200,000 clones in the sample, less than 15% are singletons; the top ten hold 0.55% to 0.8%. The specimen sequenced was central memory CD4+ T cells from blood. The source of these receptors is a young woman in good health.

This clone occurred a few times. The V and J genes are TRBV5-1 and TRBJ2-7; 10 bases fit TRBD2. The junction had 11 bases not matched to a gene; V was cut back by 2 bases and J by 0 bases. Per the germline V gene, CDR1 is SGHRS and CDR2 is YFSETQ. This CDR3 is 18 amino acids long. The CDR3 region has the DNA TGCGCCAGCAGCTTCGTCACTAGCGGGGCGCAAAGCTCCTACGAGCAGTACTTC. This gives the protein CASSFVTSGAQSSYEQYF.

This clone occurred a few times. This sequence joins TRBV18 and TRBJ1-5; no clear D. Trimming took 3 bases from V and 5 from J, leaving 8 bases between them. The CDR3 length is 13 residues. From germline, CDR1 is KGHSH and CDR2 LQKENI. CDR3 amino acids: CASSPGNDQPQHF. In DNA, the CDR3 is TGTGCCAGCTCACCCGGTAACGATCAGCCCCAGCATTTT.

The genes are TRBV30 and TRBJ2-4; perhaps TRBD2 as D (6 bases). This CDR3 comprises 15 residues. Per germline, CDR1 GTSNPN and CDR2 SVGIG (reference sequence). V dropped 0 bases and J dropped 7 bases, with 16 bases sitting between them. The CDR3 DNA follows: TGTGCCTGGAGTGTACGACTTCGGGCGGGGAACATTCAGTACTTC. It specifies CAWSVRLRAGNIQYF.

This clone was found a few times. The chain carries TRBV19 and TRBJ2-5, with D perhaps TRBD2 (5 bases). This CDR3 spans 13 amino acids. V was pared by 4 bases and J by 2 bases, with 8 bases between. Germline CDR1 reads LNHDA; CDR2 reads SQIVND (reference sequence). CDR3: CASSKTGQETQYF. CDR3 DNA: TGTGCCAGTAGTAAGACGGGGCAAGAGACCCAGTACTTC.

This clone appeared a few times. V gene TRBV28 combines with J gene TRBJ1-2; D not resolved. CDR1 is MDHEN, CDR2 SYDVKM, per germline. V shed 6 bases and J shed 4 bases, with 9 bases lying between them. The CDR3 spans 12 residues. The chain's CDR3 is CASRVRFYGYTF. CDR3 DNA: TGTGCCAGCAGAGTCAGGTTCTATGGCTACACCTTC.

The rearrangement links TRBV5-4 to TRBJ1-2, with 10 bases aligning to TRBD1. The CDR3 sequence is 13 residues long. The germline CDR1 and CDR2 sequences are SGHNT and YYREEE (reference sequence). Trimming took 7 bases from V and 3 from J; bases not matched to a gene: 3. CDR3 amino acids: CASRQGADYGYTF. Written as DNA, the CDR3 is TGTGCCAGCCGACAGGGGGCGGACTATGGCTACACCTTC.

The J gene is TRBJ2-3, the V gene TRBV19, with 11 bases matching TRBD2. Germline lookup yields CDR1 LNHDA and CDR2 SQIVND (reference sequence). The CDR3 sequence is 17 residues long. V dropped 5 bases and J dropped 0; count of bases not matched to a gene: 7. The CDR3 is CASSSRTSGHSTDTQYF. The CDR3 bases are TGTGCCAGTAGTTCCCGGACTAGCGGGCACAGCACAGATACGCAGTATTTT.

This clone was detected only a few times. The gene calls are TRBV5-1 and TRBJ2-5; D is uncertain. This CDR3 has 13 amino acids. Trimming took off 3 bases at V and 4 bases at J, with 10 bases between the two ends. Germline CDR1 and CDR2: SGHRS and YFSETQ. The CDR3 loop reads CASSYPTGETQYF. The CDR3 DNA sequence: TGCGCCAGCAGCTATCCGACGGGAGAGACCCAGTACTTC.

V usage is TRBV4-3 and J usage is TRBJ2-2; D perhaps matches TRBD2 (6 bases). The CDR3 extends over 16 amino acids. Germline lookup yields CDR1 LGHNA and CDR2 YSLEER. The V end was cut by 2 bases, the J end by 2 bases, with 12 bases between. This chain's CDR3 is CASSQQVGSNTGELFF. The CDR3 region has the DNA TGCGCCAGCAGCCAACAGGTCGGGAGCAACACCGGGGAGCTGTTTTTT.

A few counts support this clone. This chain connects TRBV2 to TRBJ1-1; 8 bases align to TRBD1. Per the germline V gene, CDR1 is SNHLY and CDR2 is FYNNEI. The V segment lost 6 bases and the J segment 4 bases; nucleotides outside the gene matches: 7. The CDR3 runs to 14 residues. In DNA, the CDR3 is TGTGCCAGCAGAGACAGGGGTAGTAGCACTGAAGCTTTCTTT. It is translated as CASRDRGSSTEAFF.

This clone was detected a few times. The chain links TRBV30 to TRBJ2-3; 9 nucleotides agree with TRBD2. The CDR3 runs to 15 residues. With 1 base clipped from V and 2 bases from J, the junction kept 4 bases outside the gene matches. Germline loops: CDR1 GTSNPN, CDR2 SVGIG (reference sequence). The CDR3 sequence: CAWSGLAVSTDTQYF. CDR3 coding DNA: TGTGCCTGGAGTGGACTAGCGGTATCCACAGATACGCAGTATTTT.

In this sample, this clone turned up a few times. The chain carries TRBV13 and TRBJ2-7; D is unclear. The V and J ends lost 3 bases and 3 bases respectively, with 6 bases between them. Germline V gene lookup returns CDR1 PRHDT and CDR2 FYEKMQ (reference sequence). This CDR3 is 12 amino acids long. In nucleotides, the CDR3 is TGTGCCAGCAGCTTCTATAACTACGAGCAGTACTTC. Amino acids: CASSFYNYEQYF.

This clone has more than one count but fewer than ten. V is TRBV5-1 and J is TRBJ2-1, with 10 nucleotides matching TRBD2. Trimming cost V 4 bases and J 8 bases; bases outside gene matches: 15. The CDR3 covers 17 residues. Germline lookup yields CDR1 SGHRS and CDR2 YFSETQ. CDR3 DNA: TGCGCCAGCAGCCCATCTAGCGGGAGTCTTCTTTTCGATGAGCAGTTCTTC. It translates to CASSPSSGSLLFDEQFF. The full variable domain, with the rest looked up from reference TRBV5-1 and TRBJ2-1, is KAGVTQTPRYLIKTRGQQVTLSCSPISGHRSVSWYQQTPGQGLQFLFEYFSETQRNKGNFPGRFSGRQFSNSRSEMNVSTLELGDSALYLCASSPSSGSLLFDEQFFGPGTRLTVL.

The rearrangement links TRBV7-2 to TRBJ1-2, with TRBD1 identical over 8 bases. The V gene's germline CDR1 is SGHTA and CDR2 FQGNSA. V was clipped by 3 bases and J by 8 bases; unmatched bases: 8. The length of the CDR3 is 14 residues. The CDR3 spells CASSLQGAPDGYTF. Written as DNA, the CDR3 is TGTGCCAGCAGCTTGCAGGGGGCGCCGGACGGCTACACCTTC.

The table lists this clone with a few counts. This chain links TRBV5-1 with TRBJ2-2; D may be TRBD2 (5 bases). Trimming removed 0 bases from V and 7 bases from J, with 16 bases in between. Looked up from germline, CDR1 is SGHRS and CDR2 is YFSETQ. The CDR3 sequence is 16 residues long. This CDR3 is CASSLERLRANGELFF. In DNA, the CDR3 is TGCGCCAGCAGCTTGGAGAGATTGAGGGCCAACGGGGAGCTGTTTTTT. Full variable domain (outside the CDR3, taken from reference TRBV5-1 and TRBJ2-2): KAGVTQTPRYLIKTRGQQVTLSCSPISGHRSVSWYQQTPGQGLQFLFEYFSETQRNKGNFPGRFSGRQFSNSRSEMNVSTLELGDSALYLCASSLERLRANGELFFGEGSRLTVL.

The table lists this clone with a few counts. V gene TRBV28 combines with J gene TRBJ1-4, with unresolved D. V lost 7 bases to trimming and J lost 3 bases, with 9 bases between them. The CDR3 extends over 13 amino acids. Germline assignment: CDR1 MDHEN and CDR2 SYDVKM. This chain's CDR3 is CASTTRANEKLFF. CDR3 nucleotides: TGTGCCAGCACCACGCGGGCTAATGAAAAACTGTTTTTT.